The 8 T cell receptor beta chains below all came from one sample that was sequenced in a study of TIL therapy for anti-PD-1-resistant metastatic lung cancer. Time point defined: pre-treatment sample, taken before nivolumab and TIL therapy. The immunoSEQ assay was v3. Sequencing was performed with immunoSEQ multiplex PCR; in TCRdb, only in-frame clones are kept and a portion is missing. Here the sample spans 40,000 to 55,000 clones, roughly 85% being singletons. The sample was blood, taken at baseline. These TCRs come from a woman between 30 and 79 years old with non-small cell lung cancer.

This chain connects TRBV7-6 to TRBJ1-2, with a tentative D call TRBD1 (5 bases). Trimming took off 4 bases at V and 7 bases at J, with 25 bases between the two ends. The V gene's germline CDR1 is SGHVS and CDR2 FNYEAQ. This CDR3 has 17 residues. The CDR3 sequence: CASSSGGGTPANSGYTF. The CDR3 region has the DNA TGTGCCAGCAGCTCCGGGGGGGGAACCCCAGCGAATTCTGGCTACACCTTC. The full variable domain, in which reference TRBV7-6 and TRBJ1-2 provide the parts outside the CDR3, is GAGVSQSPRYKVTKRGQDVALRCDPISGHVSLYWYRQALGQGPEFLTYFNYEAQQDKSGLPNDRFSAERPEGSISTLTIQRTEQRDSAMYRCASSSGGGTPANSGYTFGSGTRLTVV.

This clone is a singleton in its sample. Written as DNA, the CDR3 is TGTGCCAGCAGCTTAGAGGTCACCGACGAGCAGTACTTC. Amino acid sequence: CASSLEVTDEQYF. This chain uses TRBV7-7 with TRBJ2-7; D gene unclear. The length of the CDR3 is 13 residues. Between the trimmed V and J ends, which lost 1 base and 5 bases, there was a span of 9 bases. Germline V gene data show CDR1 as SSHAT and CDR2 as FNYEAQ (reference sequence).

J is TRBJ2-7 and V is TRBV7-3; D may correspond to TRBD1 or TRBD2 (5 bases each). This CDR3 comprises 15 residues. Germline values: CDR1 SGHTA, CDR2 FQGTGA. V was clipped by 1 base and J by 5 bases, with 15 bases between them. DNA of the CDR3: TGTGCCAGCAGCTTAAATGGCAGGGACGGGGACGAGCAGTACTTC. This gives the protein CASSLNGRDGDEQYF.

The rearrangement joins TRBV29-1 to TRBJ2-7; D is unclear. Trimming stripped 6 bases from V and 2 bases from J, with 17 bases between. The length of the CDR3 is 14 residues. Germline CDR1 and CDR2: SQVTM and ANQGSEA. CDR3 coding DNA: TGCAGCGTGTCTCGGATGGCCGATCCCTACGAGCAGTACTTC. Protein product: CSVSRMADPYEQYF.

The chain carries TRBV10-1 and TRBJ2-3, with D unresolved. Germline loops: CDR1 WNHNN, CDR2 SYGVQD (reference sequence). CDR3 length: 11 residues. Trimming shortened V by 3 bases and J by 14 bases, and 12 bases separated the two germline ends. The CDR3 DNA follows: TGCGCCAGCAGTGATGGTCCTAATAGGTATTTT. It specifies CASSDGPNRYF.

The chain joins TRBV18 to TRBJ2-4, with unresolved D. The CDR3 has 13 residues. Per germline, CDR1 KGHSH and CDR2 LQKENI. Trimming removed 1 base from V and 0 bases from J, with 1 base in between. The CDR3 spells CASSPLAKNIQYF. CDR3 DNA: TGTGCCAGCTCACCACTAGCCAAAAACATTCAGTACTTC.

The chain links TRBV29-1 to TRBJ2-2; tentative D call: TRBD1 (5 bases). V lost 4 bases and J 1 base, leaving 7 bases between the germline ends. This CDR3 comprises 13 residues. Germline CDR1 reads SQVTM; CDR2 reads ANQGSEA. The CDR3 bases are TGCAGCGTTGTCAGGGAGAACACCGGGGAGCTGTTTTTT. Translation: CSVVRENTGELFF.

V and J are TRBV6-1 and TRBJ2-5, with D possibly being TRBD1 or TRBD2 (5 bases each). Looked up from germline, CDR1 is MNHNS and CDR2 is SASEGT. This CDR3 is built from 16 residues. Between the trimmed V and J ends, which lost 2 bases and 1 base, there was a span of 14 bases. DNA of the CDR3: TGTGCCAGCAGTGAATTACTGGGGACCCGCCAAGAGACCCAGTACTTC. Encoded protein: CASSELLGTRQETQYF.